These 20 T cell receptor beta chains originate from one sample sequenced in a study of Graves' ophthalmopathy and Graves' hyperthyroidism. TCR beta CDR3 regions were amplified from RNA transcripts. First-round RT-PCR employed HTBI primers, with a second-round multiplex PCR after it. TCRdb passed the multiplex PCR reads through MiXCR, listing each CDR3 protein once. The data hold roughly 700,000 distinct CDR3 sequences, with around 40% observed a single time. Sequenced material: peripheral blood. The receptor set was obtained from an adult man with Graves' ophthalmopathy.

Turning to this clonotype: A junction end diverges from the germline sequence, so it may reflect a read error. The V gene is TRBV6-5, the J gene TRBJ1-1; D is unresolved. The CDR3 has 11 amino acids. Germline values: CDR1 MNHEY, CDR2 SVGAGI. CDR3 sequence reads: CAISPRTEAFF. Here the CDR3 DNA reads TGTGCCATCAGTCCCCGCACTGAAGCTTTCTTT.

This clonotype was counted many times. V is TRBV11-2 and J is TRBJ2-7, with 8 bases that match TRBD1. The CDR3 has 12 residues. V gave up 5 bases and J gave up 5 bases; unmatched junction bases: 2. CDR1 is SGHAT, CDR2 FQNNGV, per germline. The CDR3: CASSATGDEQYF. As DNA, the CDR3 is TGTGCCAGCAGCGCGACAGGGGACGAGCAGTACTTC.

The sample holds a few counts of this clonotype. The chain recombines TRBV24-1 with TRBJ1-5, with 9 bases fitting TRBD1. The V gene end was trimmed by 4 bases and the J gene end by 6 bases; junction bases not matched to a gene: 9. The CDR3 has 16 amino acids. Germline V lookup: CDR1 KGHDR, CDR2 SFDVKD. CDR3 region: CATSDPGTGTGQPQHF. CDR3 coding DNA: TGTGCCACCAGTGACCCAGGGACAGGGACGGGTCAGCCCCAGCATTTT.

The rearrangement links TRBV7-9 to TRBJ2-7, with D possibly TRBD2 on 5 matching bases. The CDR3 consists of 13 residues. Trimming removed 2 bases from V and 7 bases from J, with 12 bases in between. Germline V gene lookup returns CDR1 SEHNR and CDR2 FQNEAQ (reference sequence). CDR3 protein: CASSLTGPGEQYF. For the CDR3, the DNA is TGTGCCAGCAGCTTAACCGGGCCGGGAGAGCAGTACTTC. Complete variable domain (other parts from reference TRBV7-9 and TRBJ2-7): DTGVSQNPRHKITKRGQNVTFRCDPISEHNRLYWYRQTLGQGPEFLTYFQNEAQLEKSRLLSDRFSAERPKGSFSTLEIQRTEQGDSAMYLCASSLTGPGEQYFGPGTRLTVT.

This clonotype has more than one count but fewer than ten. This CDR3 reads CSVEGGTETQYF. Here the CDR3 DNA reads TGCAGCGTTGAAGGGGGTACAGAGACCCAGTACTTC. The rearrangement joins TRBV29-1 to TRBJ2-5; no definite D call. Trimming left V 1 base short and J 4 bases short, with 7 bases between. CDR3 size: 12 residues. CDR1 SQVTM and CDR2 ANQGSEA come from the germline V gene.

The CDR3 here is CASSEEETPRTEAFF. CDR3 in DNA: TGTGCCAGCAGCGAAGAGGAGACTCCCCGGACTGAAGCTTTCTTT. J is TRBJ1-1 and V is TRBV10-3; D unclear. The CDR3 length is 15 residues. V lost 10 bases, J lost 5 bases, and 23 bases lay in between. CDR1 and CDR2 from the germline V gene are ENHRY and SYGVKD.

This clonotype was counted ten times or more. This chain joins TRBV19 and TRBJ1-2; no definite D call. CDR1 and CDR2 (germline): LNHDA, SQIVND (reference sequence). The germline V and J ends were trimmed by 3 bases and 3 bases, with 8 bases remaining between them. The CDR3 contains 13 residues. As DNA, the CDR3 is TGTGCCAGTAGTATTGGACGGGACTATGGCTACACCTTC. Its protein is CASSIGRDYGYTF. Drawing the rest from reference TRBV19 and TRBJ1-2, the complete variable domain is DGGITQSPKYLFRKEGQNVTLSCEQNLNHDAMYWYRQDPGQGLRLIYYSQIVNDFQKGDIAEGYSVSREKKESFPLTVTSAQKNPTAFYLCASSIGRDYGYTFGSGTRLTVV.

There are a few counts of this clonotype. This CDR3 is CASSLDSGAIYEQYF. The CDR3 DNA sequence: TGTGCCAGCAGCTTGGACAGCGGGGCAATTTACGAGCAGTACTTC. The chain recombines TRBV5-4 with TRBJ2-7, with 7 nucleotides matching TRBD2. V was pared by 0 bases and J by 4 bases, with 7 bases of the junction left unmatched. Germline V gene data show CDR1 as SGHNT and CDR2 as YYREEE (reference sequence). The CDR3 contains 15 residues.

The chain employs TRBV2 and TRBJ1-1; the match to TRBD1 covers 7 bases. The trim removed 6 bases at V and 6 bases at J, leaving 10 bases unmatched. Germline assignment: CDR1 SNHLY and CDR2 FYNNEI. This CDR3 comprises 14 residues. The CDR3, as DNA: TGTGCCAGCAGGAACACGGCGCAGGGGGCTGAAGCTTTCTTT. Translation: CASRNTAQGAEAFF.

This clonotype was seen just once. The chain carries TRBV6-1 and TRBJ1-2; possible D gene TRBD1, 5 bases. Germline CDR1 is MNHNS and CDR2 is SASEGT. This CDR3 has 13 amino acids. V lost 0 bases and J lost 4, with 6 bases in between. CDR3 sequence reads: CASSEAQAYGYTF. CDR3 in DNA: TGTGCCAGCAGTGAAGCACAGGCCTATGGCTACACCTTC.

The chain recombines TRBV29-1 with TRBJ2-5; no definite D call. Germline lookup yields CDR1 SQVTM and CDR2 ANQGSEA. This CDR3 is built from 15 residues. V was clipped by 4 bases and J by 5 bases, with 20 bases between them. The DNA for the CDR3 is TGCAGCGTTGGGTTCCTCGGCAGCTGGTCCGAGACCCAGTACTTC. Its translation: CSVGFLGSWSETQYF.

The V and J genes are TRBV2 and TRBJ1-2, with a possible D match to TRBD1 (6 bases). The V end was cut by 4 bases, the J end by 0 bases, with 15 bases between. This CDR3 is built from 16 residues. Germline CDR1 SNHLY, CDR2 FYNNEI. The CDR3 nucleotides read TGTGCCAGCAGTGCTAGAGAACAGGGTTCTAACTATGGCTACACCTTC. It encodes CASSAREQGSNYGYTF.

This clonotype was found a few times. The J gene is TRBJ1-2, the V gene TRBV12-3 or TRBV12-4; possible D gene TRBD1, 5 bases. The CDR3 has 12 amino acids. Trimming pared 1 base from V and 10 bases from J, leaving 10 bases between. Written as DNA, the CDR3 is TGTGCCAGCAGTTTAGGGGGGGGGTCCTACACCTTC. Protein product: CASSLGGGSYTF.

Points on this clonotype: A much larger clone is a single base away; this may be a read error. The chain uses TRBV5-1 and TRBJ2-5; a weak D match, TRBD2 (6 bases). The V gene lost 4 bases and the J gene lost 3 bases, with 13 bases spanning the gap. The CDR3 runs to 14 residues. CDR1 and CDR2 from the germline V gene are SGHRS and YFSETQ. The DNA for the CDR3 is TGCGCCAGCAGCGGAGGGGCACGTAAAGAGACCCAGTACTTC. It is translated as CASSGGARKETQYF.

This clonotype was picked up one time. The rearrangement joins TRBV13 to TRBJ2-7, with 8 positions matching TRBD2. The CDR3 length is 13 residues. Per the germline V gene, CDR1 is PRHDT and CDR2 is FYEKMQ (reference sequence). Unmatched junction bases numbered 4, after V lost 6 bases and J lost 3 bases. CDR3 bases: TGTGCCAGCAGGGGGGGACTAGTCTACGAGCAGTACTTC. Amino acid sequence: CASRGGLVYEQYF.

This clonotype appeared a few times. Mismatch with germline at one junction end may stem from a read error. The chain is built from TRBV5-6 and TRBJ1-2; D not certain. Germline CDR1 reads SGHDT; CDR2 reads YYEEEE. CDR3 length: 12 amino acids. The CDR3, as DNA: TGTGCCAGCAGCTTCTCAGTCTATGGTTACACCTTC. Its protein product is CASSFSVYGYTF.

The chain combines TRBV10-3 with TRBJ1-2, with 9 positions matching TRBD1. Germline loops: CDR1 ENHRY, CDR2 SYGVKD. The V gene end was trimmed by 5 bases and the J gene end by 4 bases; junction bases not matched to a gene: 8. This CDR3 has 15 amino acids. The CDR3 loop reads CAISTPPGQGYGYTF. CDR3 sequence (DNA): TGTGCCATCAGTACTCCGCCGGGACAGGGCTATGGCTACACCTTC.

The V call is TRBV19, the J call TRBJ1-1; D is unclear. Trimming removed 3 bases at V and 2 bases at J, with 7 bases between. Looked up from germline, CDR1 is LNHDA and CDR2 is SQIVND (reference sequence). The CDR3 has 13 residues. The CDR3 is CASSITDNTEAFF. The CDR3 bases are TGTGCCAGTAGTATTACAGATAACACTGAAGCTTTCTTT.

In its sample, this clonotype was seen many times. The rearrangement joins TRBV4-2 to TRBJ1-2; 10 bases fit TRBD1. Trimming cost V 4 bases and J 4 bases; bases outside gene matches: 3. Germline-derived CDR1 and CDR2 are LGHNA and YNFKEQ. CDR3 length: 14 amino acids. CDR3: CASSPGTGAYGYTF. The DNA for the CDR3 is TGTGCCAGCAGCCCCGGGACAGGGGCCTATGGCTACACCTTC.

The rearrangement uses TRBV10-3 and TRBJ2-6; TRBD1 is a possible D gene (6 bases). CDR3 length: 15 residues. Trimming took 3 bases from V and 0 from J, leaving 6 bases between them. Germline assignment: CDR1 ENHRY and CDR2 SYGVKD. CDR3 nucleotide sequence: TGTGCCATCAGTGACAGGGGCTCTGGGGCCAACGTCCTGACTTTC. It encodes CAISDRGSGANVLTF.